Included here is one T cell receptor (beta chain) sequence, with context. This sample was included in a study of blood T cell repertoires in COVID-19. The CDR3 has 13 residues. Germline loops: CDR1 SGHVS, CDR2 FQNEAQ. V lost 8 bases and J lost 4; bases outside the gene matches: 5. Produced via immunoSEQ multiplex PCR; TCRdb's table is partial and in-frame only. Among about 230,000 clones, 84% were seen once, and the ten largest hold approximately 1.5%. The chain carries TRBV7-8 and TRBJ1-5; 7 bases are shared with TRBD1. This TCR was recovered from a woman aged 40 to 50 who had recovered from COVID-19. Material: peripheral blood. The CDR3 is CASAGTDNQPQHF. The CDR3 DNA reads TGTGCCAGCGCCGGGACAGATAATCAGCCCCAGCATTTT.